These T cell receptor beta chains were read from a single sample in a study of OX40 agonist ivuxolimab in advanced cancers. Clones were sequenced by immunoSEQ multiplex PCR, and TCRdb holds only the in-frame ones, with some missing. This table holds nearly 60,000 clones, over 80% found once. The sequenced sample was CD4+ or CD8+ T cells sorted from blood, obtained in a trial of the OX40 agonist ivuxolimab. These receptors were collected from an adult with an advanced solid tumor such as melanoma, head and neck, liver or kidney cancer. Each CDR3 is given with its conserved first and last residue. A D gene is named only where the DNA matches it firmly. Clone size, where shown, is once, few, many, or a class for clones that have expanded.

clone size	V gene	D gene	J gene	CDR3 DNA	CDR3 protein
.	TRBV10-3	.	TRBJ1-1	TGTGCCATCGGACCCCAAGCCGGTGAAGCTTTCTTT	CAIGPQAGEAFF
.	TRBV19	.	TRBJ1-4	TGTGCCAGTAAGGGGGGCGGGACGGCAACAACTAATGAAAAACTGTTTTTT	CASKGGGTATTNEKLFF
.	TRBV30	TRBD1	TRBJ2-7	TGTGCCTGGACCCCTGGGGGCAGGGGGACCACCTACGAGCAGTACTTC	CAWTPGGRGTTYEQYF
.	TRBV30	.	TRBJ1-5	TGTGCCTGGAGTCAACAGGGAGGTCAGCCCCAGCATTTT	CAWSQQGGQPQHF
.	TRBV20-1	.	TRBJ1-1	TGCAGTGAACAGAGGGGCACTGAAGCTTTCTTT	CSEQRGTEAFF
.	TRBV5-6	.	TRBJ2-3	TGTGCCAGCAGCTTGCCCTGGGGATCTGATACGCAGTATTTT	CASSLPWGSDTQYF
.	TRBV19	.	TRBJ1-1	TGTGCCAGTAGTACAGGACAACCCAGCACGAACACTGAAGCTTTCTTT	CASSTGQPSTNTEAFF
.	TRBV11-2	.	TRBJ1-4	TGTGCCAGCAGCTTCCTCCGGGGCAGGACGACTATGAAACTGTTTTTT	CASSFLRGRTTMKLFF
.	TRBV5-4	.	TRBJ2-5	TGTGCCAGCAGCTTGGAAAGGGCGGAGACCCAGTACTTC	CASSLERAETQYF
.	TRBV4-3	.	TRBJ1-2	TGCGCCAGCAGGGGAGGGACGGGGCCCTATGGCTACACCTTC	CASRGGTGPYGYTF
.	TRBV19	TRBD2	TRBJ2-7	TGTGCCAGTAGTTCAACAGGACTAGGGTACGACGAGCAGTACTTC	CASSSTGLGYDEQYF
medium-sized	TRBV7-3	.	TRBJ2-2	TGTGCCAGCAGCTTTGGGGTAAACACCGGGGAGCTGTTTTTT	CASSFGVNTGELFF
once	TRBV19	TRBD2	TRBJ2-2	TGTGCCAGTAGTATCCGCCCTGGACTAGCGGGAGTCACCGGGGAGCTGTTTTTT	CASSIRPGLAGVTGELFF
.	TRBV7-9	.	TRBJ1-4	TGTGCCAGCAGCTTTCTAGGCGAAGCTAATGAAAAACTGTTTTTT	CASSFLGEANEKLFF
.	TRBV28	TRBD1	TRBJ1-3	TGTGCCAGCAGTTCAGGGGGCTCTGGAAACACCATATATTTT	CASSSGGSGNTIYF
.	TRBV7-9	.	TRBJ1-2	TGTGCCAGCACCGAGAGGGGCATCTATGGCTACACCTTC	CASTERGIYGYTF
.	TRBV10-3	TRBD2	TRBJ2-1	TGTGCCATCAGTGAGTCGAATAGCGGGGAGCAGTTCTTC	CAISESNSGEQFF
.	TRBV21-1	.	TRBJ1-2	TGTGCCAGCGCAAGTCGGGGGGCGGAGGGCTACACCTTC	CASASRGAEGYTF
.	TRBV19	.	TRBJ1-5	TGTGCCAGTAGTACCGTACCGAAGCAGCCCCAGCATTTT	CASSTVPKQPQHF
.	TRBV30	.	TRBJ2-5	TGTGCCTGGACAAGACAGATTTTGGGAGAGACCCAGTACTTC	CAWTRQILGETQYF
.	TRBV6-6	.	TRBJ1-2	TGTGCCAGCAGTCCCCGGGACTACTGGTCTGGCTACACCTTC	CASSPRDYWSGYTF
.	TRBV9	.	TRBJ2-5	TGTGCCAGCAGCCTGGGGGGAAAAGAGACCCAGTACTTC	CASSLGGKETQYF
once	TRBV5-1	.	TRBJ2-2	TGCGCCAGCAGGCGATTCCAGGGCGGAACCGGGGAGCTGTTTTTT	CASRRFQGGTGELFF
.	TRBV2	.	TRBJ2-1	TGTGCCAGCAGTGTAAGGGCTGACAATGAGCAGTTCTTC	CASSVRADNEQFF
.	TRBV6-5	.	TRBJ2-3	TGTGCCAGCAGTGCCGGGCCAGACAACACAGATACGCAGTATTTT	CASSAGPDNTDTQYF
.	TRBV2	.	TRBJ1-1	TGTGCCAGCAGGGCGACAGAAGAGTATGAAGCTTTCTTT	CASRATEEYEAFF
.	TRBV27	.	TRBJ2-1	TGTGCCAGCACTTTTAGTCGACAAATGGACTACAATGAGCAGTTCTTC	CASTFSRQMDYNEQFF
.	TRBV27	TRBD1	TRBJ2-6	TGTGCCAGCAGTTTATCCGGGACAGGGTTCTCTGGGGCCAACGTCCTGACTTTC	CASSLSGTGFSGANVLTF
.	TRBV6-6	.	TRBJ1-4	TGTGCCAGCAGTCGGGATATGTCAACTAATGAAAAACTGTTTTTT	CASSRDMSTNEKLFF
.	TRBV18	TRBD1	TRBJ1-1	TGTGCCAGCTCAGCGGACAGGATTAACACTGAAGCTTTCTTT	CASSADRINTEAFF
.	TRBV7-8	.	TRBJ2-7	TGTGCCAGCAGCCCGCGGACCCAGGACGCCTACGAGCAGTACTTC	CASSPRTQDAYEQYF
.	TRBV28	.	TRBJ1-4	TGTGCCAGCAGTTCCCAGGGAGTACCCGAAAAACTGTTTTTT	CASSSQGVPEKLFF
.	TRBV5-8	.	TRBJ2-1	TGTGCCAGCAGCTTGGTCCCCTGGGATGAGCAGTTCTTC	CASSLVPWDEQFF
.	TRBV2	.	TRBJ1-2	TGTGCCAGCAGTGTGACAAACTATGGCTACACCTTC	CASSVTNYGYTF
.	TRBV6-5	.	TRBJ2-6	TGTGCCAGCAGCTACAGGTTCGGTGTTGGGGCCAACGTCCTGACTTTC	CASSYRFGVGANVLTF
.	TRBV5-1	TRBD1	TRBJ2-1	TGCGCCAGCAGCATCACGGGACAGGGGTTGCATGAGCAGTTCTTC	CASSITGQGLHEQFF
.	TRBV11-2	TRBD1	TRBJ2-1	TGTGCCAGCAGCGCGACAGGGGTGGTCAACAAGCAGTTCTTC	CASSATGVVNKQFF
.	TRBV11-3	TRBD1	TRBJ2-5	TGTGCCAGCAGCAGACAGGGGGTGAGAGAGACCCAGTACTTC	CASSRQGVRETQYF
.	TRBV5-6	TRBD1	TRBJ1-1	TGTGCCAGCGCACAGGGGCTTACTGAAGCTTTCTTT	CASAQGLTEAFF
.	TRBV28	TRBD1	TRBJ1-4	TGTGCCAGCAGTTTATATCCGGGACAGTTTAATGAAAAACTGTTTTTT	CASSLYPGQFNEKLFF
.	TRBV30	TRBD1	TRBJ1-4	TGTGCGACGAGAAGGGGGCTGGGTGGTGAAAAACTGTTTTTT	CATRRGLGGEKLFF
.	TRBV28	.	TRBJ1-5	TGTGCCAGCTACACCCCGGGTCAGCCCCAGCATTTT	CASYTPGQPQHF
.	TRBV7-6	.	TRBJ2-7	TGTGCCAGCAGCTCTCGGCCCACCGAGGGCGAGCAGTACTTC	CASSSRPTEGEQYF
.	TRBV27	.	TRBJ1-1	TGTGCCAGCAGTGGGGGAATAAGCACTGAAGCTTTCTTT	CASSGGISTEAFF
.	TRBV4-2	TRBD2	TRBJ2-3	TGTGCCAGCAGCCAAGGAGCGGGAGGAGACACAGATACGCAGTATTTT	CASSQGAGGDTDTQYF
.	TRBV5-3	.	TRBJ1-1	TGTGCCAGAAGCTTGGTGCACTTGAACACTGAAGCTTTCTTT	CARSLVHLNTEAFF
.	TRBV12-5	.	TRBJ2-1	TGTGCTAGTGGTTTGGTGCGGGCTCAGCAGTTCTTC	CASGLVRAQQFF
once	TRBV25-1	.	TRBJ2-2	TGTGCCAGCAGTGTGGCGAGCGCCCTAAACACCGGGGAGCTGTTTTTT	CASSVASALNTGELFF
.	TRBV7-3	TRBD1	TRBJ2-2	TGTGCCAGCAGCTTAACGGAAAAAAGGGACAGGGAGTCCGGGGAGCTGTTTTTT	CASSLTEKRDRESGELFF
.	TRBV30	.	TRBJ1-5	TGTGCCTGGAGTGTAGGACGGATAGATCAGCCCCAGCATTTT	CAWSVGRIDQPQHF
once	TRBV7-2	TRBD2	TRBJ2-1	TGTGCCAGCAGCTTGTTAGCGGGAGGCTCCTACAATGAGCAGTTCTTC	CASSLLAGGSYNEQFF